What follows is one TCR beta chain and its context. The sample holds many counts of this clonotype. The antigen it recognizes is unknown. The input lacks base qualities; no much larger clone sits a single base away. This entry is derived from a study of spatial heterogeneity in lung cancer (dated by TCRdb to the late 2010s). With respect to the entire study: More beta-chain than alpha-chain transcripts were consistently detected, likely reflecting higher beta-chain transcript abundance. In the raw uncorrected reads, each unique combination of TCR and UMI appeared more than ten times on average. In non-small cell lung cancer, the study quantitatively compared TCR alpha and beta repertoires across several tumor regions, matched nontumor lung, and blood. TCR repertoire features were related to nonsynonymous mutation counts determined by whole-exome sequencing of tumor tissue. At surgery, both alpha and beta chains were TCR-sequenced in about 200 tumor regions, 64 matched nontumor lung samples and some 56 PBMC samples. Findings and caveats that apply to the study as a whole: Ubiquitous expanded tumor TCRs were found in blood more often at tumor resection than at routine follow-up. Additional single-cell paired TCR alpha and beta sequencing was considered necessary to confirm, at a functional level, the hypothesis that regional TCRs recognize regional mutations.

The time point label on this specimen signifies: sample taken at primary tumor resection. For TCR sequencing, whole RNA was extracted from tumor and nontumor lung tissue, or from cryopreserved PBMC samples, and no cell sorting was done. Donors were about 70 patients with early-stage, untreated non-small cell lung cancer from the lung TRACERx cohort. Only patients with enough RNA available from two or more tumor regions were chosen for TCR sequencing. V loses 2 bases at its end and J loses 6 bases; junction bases beyond the gene matches: 2. For CDR1 and CDR2, the germline V gene lists SGHRS and YFSETQ. The CDR3, cysteine through phenylalanine, is 13 amino acids long. The retained sequence is limited to the CDR3, 39 bases, with the frame set at the first base. The library was produced with 5' RACE. Sequenced using a NextSeq 500. In the TCR library protocol, a unique molecular identifier was attached to each TCR cDNA molecule so that PCR and sequencing errors could be corrected. Turning to the authors' computational methods: Decombinator tools were used for TCR identification, UMI-based error correction and CDR3 extraction. Expanded TCRs were defined as those above a frequency of 2 per 1,000, corresponding to the top 1% of the tumor frequency distribution. Renyi diversity was computed with the R vegan package after each repertoire had been subsampled 100 times to 5,000 TCRs. To build CDR3 similarity networks, amino acid triplet string-kernel similarity was used, and CDR3s were connected when their pairwise similarity was above 0.82. Using fastp trimming at Q25 and MiXCR clonotype assembly, TCRdb reanalyzed the public sequencing data and kept in-frame beta chains. Rows merge per CDR3 protein into single entries with the most common DNA and genes. These V and J calls rely on TCRdb rather than the paper's analysis. Across this sample there are tens of thousands of distinct CDR3 sequences, with 8% to 9% seen only once. Together, the top ten hold around 16% of the sample.

The clonotype was recovered from a female donor with early-stage non-small cell lung cancer. The source material was PBMCs, sampled at surgery. The chain employs TRBV5-1 and TRBJ2-1; 7 junctional bases match TRBD2. The DNA sequence is given as TGCGCCAGCAGCTTAACTAGCGCCAATGAGCAGTTCTTC. Its product reads: CASSLTSANEQFF.